This note documents a single T cell receptor (beta chain) sequence. The antigen remains unidentified. This sample stems from a study of vaccination effects on CD4 cells after COVID-19. There are 14 residues in the CDR3. J was trimmed by 8 bases and V by 4 bases; bases with no gene match: 6. CDR1 is SGHNT and CDR2 is YYREEE in the germline V gene (reference sequence). Data came from immunoSEQ multiplex PCR; TCRdb stores just in-frame clones and leaves some out. Counted here are under 30,000 clones, approximately 65% occurring once; the ten biggest clones make up approximately 9.9%. CD4+ T cell isolation took place after more than eight days of culture.

Source: CD4+ T cells from PBMCs cultured without peptide, taken before COVID-19 vaccination. This rearrangement joins TRBV5-4 to TRBJ1-6; 7 bases are a match to TRBD1. This sequence was found in a human donor who received a COVID-19 vaccine. CDR3 DNA: TGTGCCAGCAGCATGACAGGGTCGTATTCACCCCTCCACTTT. Its protein product is CASSMTGSYSPLHF.